This T cell receptor beta chain was sequenced for a study of T-cell memory formation after mild COVID-19. This CDR3 region has 18 residues. V trimming: 0 bases; J trimming: 4 bases; junction bases outside the gene matches: 11. Germline CDR1 SGHVS, CDR2 FNYEAQ. TCRdb called the 5' RACE reads again in MiXCR, with one record for every CDR3 protein. The sample includes roughly 150,000 distinct CDR3 sequences, less than 25% of them seen just once. The sequencing input was PBMCs or a T cell subset sorted from them (not recorded which). This receptor was taken from an adult woman who had mild COVID-19 (a few samples of this study predate the infection). Cell type and time point are not known. The chain combines TRBV7-6 with TRBJ2-5; 10 bases line up with TRBD2. CDR3 amino acids: CASSLAHLASGSGETQYF. The DNA for the CDR3 is TGTGCCAGCAGCTTAGCGCACCTCGCTAGCGGGAGCGGAGAGACCCAGTACTTC. The entire variable domain, with the rest obtained from reference TRBV7-6 and TRBJ2-5, is as follows: GAGVSQSPRYKVTKRGQDVALRCDPISGHVSLYWYRQALGQGPEFLTYFNYEAQQDKSGLPNDRFSAERPEGSISTLTIQRTEQRDSAMYRCASSLAHLASGSGETQYFGPGTRLLVL.